The 28 T cell receptor beta chains listed next were all sequenced from one sample in a study of shared clonotypes between healthy human individuals. Produced via immunoSEQ multiplex PCR; TCRdb's table is partial and in-frame only. Here the sample spans roughly 520,000 clones, around 96% being singletons. Sequencing was carried out using naive CD4+ T cells sorted from blood. Subset described: CD45RA+ positively selected. The receptors were gathered from a woman aged 25-40 years in good health.

The gene calls are TRBV7-8 and TRBJ2-4; 7 nucleotides agree with TRBD1. Germline CDR1 reads SGHVS; CDR2 reads FQNEAQ. Trimming at V came to 5 bases and at J to 0 bases, leaving 4 bases not matched to a gene. This CDR3 is built from 15 residues. The CDR3 spells CASSIGTVAKNIQYF. The CDR3 coding sequence is TGTGCCAGCAGCATCGGGACAGTAGCCAAAAACATTCAGTACTTC.

V is TRBV9 and J is TRBJ2-1; TRBD2 matches at 12 bases. Looked up from germline, CDR1 is SGDLS and CDR2 is YYNGEE. V lost 6 bases to trimming and J lost 7 bases; unmatched junction nucleotides: 14. The CDR3 totals 17 residues. This CDR3 is CASNAKRLAGEGNEQFF. In DNA form, the CDR3 reads TGTGCCAGCAACGCAAAAAGACTAGCGGGAGAAGGTAATGAGCAGTTCTTC.

V and J are TRBV7-9 and TRBJ2-5; 11 bases are shared with TRBD2. The germline V gene encodes CDR1 SEHNR and CDR2 FQNEAQ (reference sequence). The V gene end was trimmed by 2 bases and the J gene end by 4 bases; junction bases not matched to a gene: 6. The CDR3 loop spans 16 amino acids. CDR3 in amino acids: CASSLHGTSGLETQYF. In DNA, the CDR3 is TGTGCCAGCAGCTTACACGGGACTAGCGGATTAGAGACCCAGTACTTC. Using reference TRBV7-9 and TRBJ2-5 for the parts outside the CDR3, the full variable domain is DTGVSQNPRHKITKRGQNVTFRCDPISEHNRLYWYRQTLGQGPEFLTYFQNEAQLEKSRLLSDRFSAERPKGSFSTLEIQRTEQGDSAMYLCASSLHGTSGLETQYFGPGTRLLVL.

The J gene is TRBJ1-1, the V gene TRBV30; 8 nucleotides match TRBD1. Looked up from germline, CDR1 is GTSNPN and CDR2 is SVGIG (reference sequence). The CDR3 totals 12 residues. V trimming: 5 bases; J trimming: 6 bases; junction bases outside the gene matches: 5. The chain's CDR3 is CAWDRGGSEAFF. The CDR3 nucleotides read TGTGCCTGGGACAGGGGCGGGTCTGAAGCTTTCTTT.

The chain couples TRBV29-1 to TRBJ1-4; D possibly corresponds to TRBD1 (5 bases). V was trimmed by 4 bases and J by 8 bases, leaving 11 bases between them. The germline gives CDR1 SQVTM, CDR2 ANQGSEA. The CDR3 extends over 12 amino acids. The DNA of the CDR3 is TGCAGCGTTGCGGGGGTTCGGGAAAAACTGTTTTTT. Translation gives CSVAGVREKLFF.

V and J are TRBV11-2 and TRBJ2-7; 11 bases map to TRBD2. Germline assignment: CDR1 SGHAT and CDR2 FQNNGV. The junction had 12 bases not matched to a gene; V was cut back by 4 bases and J by 4 bases. The CDR3 has 17 residues. The CDR3 sequence: CASSSILRLAGSYEQYF. Here the CDR3 DNA reads TGTGCCAGCAGCTCGATTCTCCGACTAGCGGGATCGTACGAGCAGTACTTC.

This rearrangement joins TRBV6-1 to TRBJ2-7; possible D gene TRBD1, 6 bases. The CDR3 runs 14 residues. V lost 6 bases, J lost 5 bases, and 17 bases lay in between. Germline CDR1 reads MNHNS; CDR2 reads SASEGT. In DNA form, the CDR3 reads TGTGCCAGCAGCCCTTCCCACAGGGTAAACGAGCAGTACTTC. It codes for CASSPSHRVNEQYF.

V is TRBV19 and J is TRBJ1-1; D is perhaps TRBD1 (6 bases). The germline V gene has CDR1 LNHDA and CDR2 SQIVND (reference sequence). Trimming pared 1 base from V and 1 base from J, leaving 16 bases between. This CDR3 has 17 amino acids. CDR3 sequence reads: CASSIGPPGGPNTEAFF. The CDR3 bases are TGTGCCAGTAGTATAGGCCCCCCGGGGGGGCCGAACACTGAAGCTTTCTTT.

V and J are TRBV15 and TRBJ2-7; D is possibly TRBD2 (6 bases). Germline V gene sequence: CDR1 LNHNV, CDR2 YYDKDF (reference sequence). The CDR3 length is 13 residues. The V end was cut by 0 bases, the J end by 6 bases, with 9 bases between. The CDR3 protein is CATSRDRGSEQYF. In nucleotides, the CDR3 is TGTGCCACCAGCAGAGATCGGGGGTCCGAGCAGTACTTC.

In this sample, this clone turned up a few times. This chain joins TRBV18 and TRBJ2-5, with a tentative D call TRBD1 (5 bases). Germline V gene lookup returns CDR1 KGHSH and CDR2 LQKENI. The ends were cut back, 6 bases at V and 2 bases at J, with 13 bases in the middle. The CDR3 length is 14 residues. CDR3 nucleotide sequence: TGTGCCAGCTCCCTAGGACACCGACAAGAGACCCAGTACTTC. Translation: CASSLGHRQETQYF. The full variable domain, its missing parts supplied by reference TRBV18 and TRBJ2-5, is NAGVMQNPRHLVRRRGQEARLRCSPMKGHSHVYWYRQLPEEGLKFMVYLQKENIIDESGMPKERFSAEFPKEGPSILRIQQVVRGDSAAYFCASSLGHRQETQYFGPGTRLLVL.

The gene calls are TRBV18 and TRBJ2-4; D ambiguous. V was trimmed by 2 bases and J by 6 bases, leaving 11 bases between them. Germline-derived CDR1 and CDR2 are KGHSH and LQKENI. The CDR3 extends over 14 amino acids. CDR3 nucleotides: TGTGCCAGCTCACCAGGTTTGTCAGGAAACATTCAGTACTTC. This sequence encodes CASSPGLSGNIQYF.

The gene calls are TRBV5-6 and TRBJ2-2, with 7 bases that match TRBD1. CDR1 is SGHDT and CDR2 is YYEEEE in the germline V gene. The CDR3 consists of 14 residues. The junction had 4 bases not matched to a gene; V was cut back by 5 bases and J by 3 bases. Here the CDR3 DNA reads TGTGCCAGCAGAGGCAGGGGGTACACCGGGGAGCTGTTTTTT. The encoded protein is CASRGRGYTGELFF.

In regard to this clone: A read error is likely, as this CDR3 ends without the conserved phenylalanine or tryptophan. Because the CDR3's place on the DNA is in doubt, the DNA is left out and the CDR3 is given as listed by TCRdb. CDR3 sequence reads: CASSEPPTYRVIC. The rearrangement links TRBV6-1 to TRBJ1-5; the tabulated D call, TRBD1, remains unverified against the DNA. The CDR3 extends over 13 residues, inclusive of both ends. Germline V gene data show CDR1 as MNHNS and CDR2 as SASEGT.

The chain is built from TRBV11-1 and TRBJ2-5; D possibly corresponds to TRBD2 (6 bases). The better agreement between TRBJ2-7 and the DNA end casts doubt on the J call. Germline loops: CDR1 SGHAT, CDR2 FQDESV (reference sequence). CDR3 length equals 14 residues. CDR3 residues: CASSLGLVYYEQYF. CDR3 sequence (DNA): TGTGCCAGCAGCTTAGGACTAGTATACTACGAGCAGTACTTC.

This CDR3 reads CASRANSGSSDEQYF. As DNA, the CDR3 is TGTGCCAGCAGGGCCAATAGCGGGAGCTCTGACGAGCAGTACTTC. The genes are TRBV28 and TRBJ2-7, with TRBD2 identical over 9 bases. This CDR3 is 15 amino acids long. Germline-derived CDR1 and CDR2 are MDHEN and SYDVKM. V lost 6 bases to trimming and J lost 5 bases; unmatched junction nucleotides: 11.

The J gene is TRBJ2-2, the V gene TRBV11-2; D is ambiguous. Trimming removed 0 bases at V and 2 bases at J, with 10 bases between. The length of the CDR3 is 16 residues. In germline, CDR1 is SGHAT, CDR2 FQNNGV. The DNA for the CDR3 is TGTGCCAGCAGCTTAGATCATGTGGGAAACACCGGGGAGCTGTTTTTT. Translating it yields CASSLDHVGNTGELFF.

CDR3 residues: CASSLTPGTGNEKLFF. The DNA for the CDR3 is TGCGCCAGCAGCTTAACACCCGGGACGGGAAATGAAAAACTGTTTTTT. V gene TRBV5-1 combines with J gene TRBJ1-4; D possibly corresponds to TRBD1 (5 bases). Per germline, CDR1 SGHRS and CDR2 YFSETQ. This CDR3 region has 16 residues. Trimming took off 2 bases at V and 5 bases at J, with 16 bases between the two ends.

V gene TRBV28 combines with J gene TRBJ2-6; D is unclear. The CDR3 loop spans 16 amino acids. Trimming shortened V by 3 bases and J by 2 bases, and 11 bases separated the two germline ends. CDR1 is MDHEN and CDR2 is SYDVKM in the germline V gene. CDR3 residues: CASSLSYRTGANVLTF. The CDR3 nucleotides read TGTGCCAGCAGTTTGTCTTACAGAACTGGGGCCAACGTCCTGACTTTC.

The rearrangement joins TRBV4-2 to TRBJ1-1, with D possibly TRBD1 on 6 matching bases. The V end was cut by 2 bases, the J end by 3 bases, with 19 bases between. Germline CDR1 and CDR2: LGHNA and YNFKEQ. The CDR3 covers 17 residues. CDR3 in amino acids: CASSQLPPGHTYTEAFF. DNA for the CDR3: TGTGCCAGCAGCCAACTACCCCCGGGACATACCTACACTGAAGCTTTCTTT.

The CDR3 loop reads CASRSTGANYGYTF. In DNA form, the CDR3 reads TGTGCCAGCAGGTCGACTGGAGCTAACTATGGCTACACCTTC. The rearrangement joins TRBV28 to TRBJ1-2; D not certain. Trimming pared 6 bases from V and 0 bases from J, leaving 11 bases between. Germline lookup yields CDR1 MDHEN and CDR2 SYDVKM. The CDR3 loop spans 14 amino acids.

The J gene is TRBJ1-2, the V gene TRBV9; possible D gene TRBD1, 6 bases. There are 16 residues in the CDR3. V gave up 5 bases and J gave up 2 bases, with 19 bases separating them. Germline CDR1 SGDLS, CDR2 YYNGEE. The CDR3 is CASSGAGGGENYGYTF. CDR3 DNA: TGTGCCAGCAGTGGAGCAGGAGGGGGGGAGAACTATGGCTACACCTTC.

This chain uses TRBV5-8 with TRBJ2-2; D might be TRBD2 (6 bases). Germline V CDR1 and CDR2: SGHTS, YDEGEE. This CDR3 spans 16 amino acids. V lost 0 bases and J lost 6, with 15 bases in between. This chain's CDR3 is CASSLAWGELAGELFF. Written as DNA, the CDR3 is TGTGCCAGCAGCTTGGCCTGGGGGGAGCTTGCCGGGGAGCTGTTTTTT. The entire variable domain, with the rest obtained from reference TRBV5-8 and TRBJ2-2, is as follows: EAGVTQSPTHLIKTRGQQATLRCSPISGHTSVYWYQQALGLGLQFLLWYDEGEERNRGNFPPRFSGRQFPNYSSELNVNALELEDSALYLCASSLAWGELAGELFFGEGSRLTVL.

The table lists this clone with a count of one. The genes are TRBV19 and TRBJ2-1; 13 bases align to TRBD2. The CDR3 consists of 15 residues. The germline V gene has CDR1 LNHDA and CDR2 SQIVND (reference sequence). Unmatched junction bases numbered 4, after V lost 5 bases and J lost 6 bases. Here the CDR3 reads CASSRGLAGLNEQFF. CDR3 DNA sequence: TGTGCCAGTAGTCGGGGACTAGCGGGACTCAATGAGCAGTTCTTC.

The J gene is TRBJ1-2, the V gene TRBV13; TRBD1 matches 7 bases. The junction had 7 bases not matched to a gene; V was cut back by 6 bases and J by 6 bases. CDR1 is PRHDT, CDR2 FYEKMQ, per germline (reference sequence). CDR3 size: 13 residues. The CDR3 nucleotides read TGTGCCAGCAGTCTTAGACAGGGCCATGGCTACACCTTC. This codes for CASSLRQGHGYTF. The entire variable domain, with the rest obtained from reference TRBV13 and TRBJ1-2, is as follows: AAGVIQSPRHLIKEKRETATLKCYPIPRHDTVYWYQQGPGQDPQFLISFYEKMQSDKGSIPDRFSAQQFSDYHSELNMSSLELGDSALYFCASSLRQGHGYTFGSGTRLTVV.

The rearrangement links TRBV18 to TRBJ1-1; TRBD1 matches at 10 bases. The J segment lost 6 bases and the V segment lost 4 bases, leaving 5 bases of the junction unmatched. Germline values: CDR1 KGHSH, CDR2 LQKENI. The CDR3 spans 14 residues. For the CDR3, the DNA is TGTGCCAGCTCACTTGGACAGGGGGGTGCTGAAGCTTTCTTT. This translates into CASSLGQGGAEAFF.

J is TRBJ2-2 and V is TRBV28; the D is unclear. Looked up from germline, CDR1 is MDHEN and CDR2 is SYDVKM. The CDR3 length is 14 residues. Trimming took 7 bases from V and 4 from J, leaving 13 bases between them. Here the CDR3 reads CASNKQRITGELFF. CDR3 sequence (DNA): TGTGCCAGCAACAAGCAACGGATCACCGGGGAGCTGTTTTTT.

The rearrangement uses TRBV10-1 and TRBJ1-1, with 8 nucleotides matching TRBD1. CDR1 is WNHNN, CDR2 SYGVQD, per germline (reference sequence). This CDR3 region has 16 residues. Losses at the gene ends were 7 bases for V and 1 base for J; bases not matched to a gene: 11. CDR3 nucleotide sequence: TGCGCCAGCAAAACGGACAGGGAAGGTGCGAACACTGAAGCTTTCTTT. Amino acids: CASKTDREGANTEAFF.

The chain carries TRBV6-5 and TRBJ1-1; TRBD1 might be the D (6 bases). The CDR3 extends over 14 amino acids. V gave up 2 bases and J gave up 1 base, with 8 bases separating them. Per germline, CDR1 MNHEY and CDR2 SVGAGI. CDR3 nucleotides: TGTGCCAGCAGTTACGGGGGGCGGAACACTGAAGCTTTCTTT. Protein: CASSYGGRNTEAFF.